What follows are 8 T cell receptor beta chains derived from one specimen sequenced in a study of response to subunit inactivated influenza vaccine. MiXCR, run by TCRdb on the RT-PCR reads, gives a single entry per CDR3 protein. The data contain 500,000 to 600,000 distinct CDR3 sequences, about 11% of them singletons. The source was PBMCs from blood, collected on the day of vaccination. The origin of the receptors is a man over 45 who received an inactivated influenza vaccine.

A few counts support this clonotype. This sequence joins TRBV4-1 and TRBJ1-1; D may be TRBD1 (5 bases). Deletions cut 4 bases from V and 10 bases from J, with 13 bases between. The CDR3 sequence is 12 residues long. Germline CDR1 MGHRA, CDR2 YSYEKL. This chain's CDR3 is CASSPGTLTAFF. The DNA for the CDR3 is TGCGCCAGCAGCCCCGGGACTCTGACAGCTTTCTTT.

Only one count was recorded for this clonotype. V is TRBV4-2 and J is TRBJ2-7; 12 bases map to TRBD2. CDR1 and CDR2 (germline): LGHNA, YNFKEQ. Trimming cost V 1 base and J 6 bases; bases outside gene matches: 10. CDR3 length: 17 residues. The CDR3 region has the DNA TGTGCCAGCAGCCAAGTTGAGCTAGCGGGGGGGCCAGGCGAGCAGTACTTC. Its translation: CASSQVELAGGPGEQYF.

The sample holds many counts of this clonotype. The CDR3 is CASSTGTVANTGELFF. CDR3 in DNA: TGCGCCAGCAGCACCGGGACCGTCGCGAACACCGGGGAGCTGTTTTTT. J is TRBJ2-2 and V is TRBV5-1; D assignment may be TRBD1 or TRBD2 (5 bases each). V lost 4 bases and J lost 0, with 13 bases in between. The germline CDR1 and CDR2 sequences are SGHRS and YFSETQ. The CDR3 consists of 16 residues.

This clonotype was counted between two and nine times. The CDR3 here is CASSLMATGELFF. The CDR3 DNA is TGCGCCAGCAGCTTGATGGCCACCGGGGAGCTGTTTTTT. The chain combines TRBV5-1 with TRBJ2-2; D ambiguous. The CDR3 is 13 amino acids. CDR1 and CDR2 from the germline V gene are SGHRS and YFSETQ. With 1 base removed from V and 4 bases from J, the gap between germline ends came to 5 bases.

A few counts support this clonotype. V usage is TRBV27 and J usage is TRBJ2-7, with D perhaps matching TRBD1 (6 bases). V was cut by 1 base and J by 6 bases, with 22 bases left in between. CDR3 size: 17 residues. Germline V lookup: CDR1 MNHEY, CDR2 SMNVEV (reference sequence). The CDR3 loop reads CASSLLISGQGQSEQYF. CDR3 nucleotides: TGTGCCAGCAGTTTATTGATTTCGGGACAAGGTCAATCCGAGCAGTACTTC.

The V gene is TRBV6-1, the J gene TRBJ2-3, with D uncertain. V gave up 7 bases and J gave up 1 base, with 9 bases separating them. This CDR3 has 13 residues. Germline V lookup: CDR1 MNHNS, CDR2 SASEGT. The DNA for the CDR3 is TGTGCCAGCATTGAGGTGGGCACAGATACGCAGTATTTT. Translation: CASIEVGTDTQYF.

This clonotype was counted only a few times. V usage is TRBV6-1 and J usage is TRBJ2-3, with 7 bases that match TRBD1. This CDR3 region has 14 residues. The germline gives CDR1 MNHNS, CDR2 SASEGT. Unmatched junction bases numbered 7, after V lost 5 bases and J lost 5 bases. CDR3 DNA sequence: TGTGCCAGCAGTCCCGACAGGGTGCGAGATACGCAGTATTTT. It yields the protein CASSPDRVRDTQYF.

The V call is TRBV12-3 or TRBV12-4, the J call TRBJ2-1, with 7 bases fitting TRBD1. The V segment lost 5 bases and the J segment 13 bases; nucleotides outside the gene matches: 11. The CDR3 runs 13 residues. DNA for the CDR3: TGTGCCAGCAGTCCGCAAGACAGGGTAGCTCAGTTCTTC. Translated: CASSPQDRVAQFF.